One and the same sample provided the 21 T cell receptor beta chains below, sequenced in a study of blood T cell repertoires in COVID-19. The protocol was immunoSEQ multiplex PCR, while the TCRdb copy is restricted to in-frame clones and leaves out a portion. Of approximately 100,000 clones in the sample, 85% were seen once. The sequenced material came from peripheral blood. Receptors were obtained from a man older than 75 with acute or convalescent COVID-19.

The chain employs TRBV7-8 and TRBJ2-7; the match to TRBD1 covers 7 bases. The CDR3 runs 15 residues. The germline CDR1 and CDR2 sequences are SGHVS and FQNEAQ. V was clipped by 3 bases and J by 6 bases; unmatched bases: 11. CDR3 sequence (DNA): TGTGCCAGCAGCTTTAATCCAGGGGGTAAGGTCGAGCAGTACTTC. It specifies CASSFNPGGKVEQYF. Full variable domain (missing parts from reference TRBV7-8 and TRBJ2-7): GAGVSQSPRYKVAKRGQDVALRCDPISGHVSLFWYQQALGQGPEFLTYFQNEAQLDKSGLPSDRFFAERPEGSVSTLKIQRTQQEDSAVYLCASSFNPGGKVEQYFGPGTRLTVT.

The chain employs TRBV12-3 or TRBV12-4 and TRBJ1-1; D gene uncertain. The V gene lost 3 bases and the J gene lost 3 bases, with 8 bases spanning the gap. The CDR3 contains 13 residues. The CDR3 DNA sequence: TGTGCCAGCAGTTTTAAGGAGGACACTGAAGCTTTCTTT. It specifies CASSFKEDTEAFF.

The chain links TRBV12-3 or TRBV12-4 to TRBJ2-1, with unresolved D. This CDR3 has 11 residues. The V and J ends lost 4 bases and 4 bases respectively, with 2 bases between them. CDR3 in amino acids: CASSSYNEQFF. The DNA for the CDR3 is TGTGCCAGCAGTTCTTACAATGAGCAGTTCTTC.

CDR3 coding DNA: TGTGCCAGCAGCGGAGGGCTAGCGGGGCAAGAGACCCAGTACTTC. It yields the protein CASSGGLAGQETQYF. The chain carries TRBV7-2 and TRBJ2-5, with 9 bases aligning to TRBD2. Germline values: CDR1 SGHTA, CDR2 FQGNSA. This CDR3 comprises 15 residues. V trimming: 5 bases; J trimming: 2 bases; junction bases outside the gene matches: 6.

This sequence joins TRBV4-1 and TRBJ1-2, with a tentative D call TRBD1 (5 bases). The CDR3 length is 14 residues. Germline loops: CDR1 MGHRA, CDR2 YSYEKL. The V end lost 4 bases, the J end lost 1 base, and 10 bases lay between the germline ends. CDR3 nucleotide sequence: TGCGCCAGCAGCCCCCGCCAGGGTAACTATGGCTACACCTTC. This translates into CASSPRQGNYGYTF.

The J gene is TRBJ2-5, the V gene TRBV5-1; no clear D gene. This CDR3 contains 13 residues. The V gene lost 3 bases and the J gene lost 4 bases, with 10 bases spanning the gap. Germline values: CDR1 SGHRS, CDR2 YFSETQ. The CDR3 is CASSSTATETQYF. The CDR3 coding sequence is TGCGCCAGCAGCTCTACAGCTACAGAGACCCAGTACTTC.

V and J are TRBV5-1 and TRBJ1-3; tentatively, D is TRBD1 (6 bases). Germline CDR1 is SGHRS and CDR2 is YFSETQ. The CDR3 length is 15 residues. Trimming took off 0 bases at V and 4 bases at J, with 11 bases between the two ends. This chain's CDR3 is CASSLAPGVGNTIYF. The CDR3 coding sequence is TGCGCCAGCAGCTTGGCGCCAGGGGTCGGAAACACCATATATTTT.

The chain employs TRBV27 and TRBJ2-5; TRBD2 aligns across 10 bases. Germline V gene data show CDR1 as MNHEY and CDR2 as SMNVEV (reference sequence). The ends lost 3 bases at V and 2 bases at J; junction bases unmatched: 6. CDR3 size: 16 residues. Here the CDR3 reads CASSFGWTSGQETQYF. Here the CDR3 DNA reads TGTGCCAGCAGTTTCGGGTGGACTAGCGGACAAGAGACCCAGTACTTC.

This clone has a single count. The chain uses TRBV19 and TRBJ1-1, with D uncertain. The V gene lost 6 bases and the J gene lost 0 bases, with 8 bases spanning the gap. Germline V gene sequence: CDR1 LNHDA, CDR2 SQIVND (reference sequence). The CDR3 covers 13 residues. CDR3 nucleotides: TGTGCCAGTAGCACGCAGATGAACACTGAAGCTTTCTTT. Its translation: CASSTQMNTEAFF. The full variable domain, its missing parts supplied by reference TRBV19 and TRBJ1-1, is DGGITQSPKYLFRKEGQNVTLSCEQNLNHDAMYWYRQDPGQGLRLIYYSQIVNDFQKGDIAEGYSVSREKKESFPLTVTSAQKNPTAFYLCASSTQMNTEAFFGQGTRLTVV.

V is TRBV12-5 and J is TRBJ2-7, with TRBD1 matching over 9 bases. The CDR3 covers 14 residues. Germline loops: CDR1 LGHNT, CDR2 FRNRAP. V lost 7 bases, J lost 3 bases, and 7 bases stayed unmatched. In DNA form, the CDR3 reads TGTGCTAGTGCCCCGGGACAGGGAGGCTACGAGCAGTACTTC. It translates to CASAPGQGGYEQYF.

This chain connects TRBV5-5 to TRBJ2-2, with D perhaps matching TRBD2 (5 bases). V lost 4 bases and J lost 8, with 21 bases in between. Germline values: CDR1 SGHKS, CDR2 YYEKEE (reference sequence). There are 16 residues in the CDR3. CDR3 nucleotide sequence: TGTGCCAGCAGCGGACTCGGCCTCCACAAAGCGGGGGAGCTGTTTTTT. As protein: CASSGLGLHKAGELFF.

J is TRBJ2-6 and V is TRBV7-2; D not resolved. The CDR3 has 15 residues. V lost 5 bases and J lost 2, with 10 bases in between. Germline V lookup: CDR1 SGHTA, CDR2 FQGNSA. CDR3 bases: TGTGCCAGCAGCCCGAGAAGCCCTGGGGCCAACGTCCTGACTTTC. Translated, it gives CASSPRSPGANVLTF.

The V and J genes are TRBV19 and TRBJ2-1, with 7 bases that match TRBD1. Germline trimming cut 3 bases from V and 2 bases from J; bases unmatched to any gene: 1. The CDR3 sequence is 14 residues long. Germline CDR1 is LNHDA and CDR2 is SQIVND (reference sequence). CDR3 sequence: CASSMGTAYNEQFF. The CDR3 bases are TGTGCCAGTAGTATGGGGACAGCCTACAATGAGCAGTTCTTC.

The rearrangement uses TRBV18 and TRBJ1-3, with 7 bases identical to TRBD1. The CDR3 runs to 15 residues. The germline V gene has CDR1 KGHSH and CDR2 LQKENI. The V gene end was trimmed by 3 bases and the J gene end by 4 bases; junction bases not matched to a gene: 6. CDR3 coding DNA: TGTGCCAGCTCACCGCCGACAGGGTGGGGAAACACCATATATTTT. It specifies CASSPPTGWGNTIYF.

The V gene is TRBV9, the J gene TRBJ2-3; weak D call: TRBD2 (5 bases). CDR1 is SGDLS and CDR2 is YYNGEE in the germline V gene. This CDR3 has 16 residues. Between the trimmed V and J ends, which lost 1 base and 3 bases, there was a span of 15 bases. The CDR3 region is CASSVRFSAPTDTQYF. As DNA, the CDR3 is TGTGCCAGCAGCGTAAGGTTTAGCGCCCCGACAGATACGCAGTATTTT.

The count of this clone is one. J is TRBJ2-7 and V is TRBV27, with 10 bases fitting TRBD1. Germline V gene data show CDR1 as MNHEY and CDR2 as SMNVEV (reference sequence). This CDR3 has 15 amino acids. V lost 4 bases and J lost 3; bases outside the gene matches: 6. CDR3 DNA: TGTGCCAGCAGTTCGGGGGACAGGGGAGACTACGAGCAGTACTTC. It specifies CASSSGDRGDYEQYF.

The chain has TRBV5-1 and TRBJ2-1, with TRBD2 matching 7 bases. The CDR3 sequence is 15 residues long. Germline CDR1 is SGHRS and CDR2 is YFSETQ. The V gene end was trimmed by 4 bases and the J gene end by 7 bases; junction bases not matched to a gene: 11. The CDR3 loop is CASSDRLAGLNEQFF. The CDR3 nucleotides are TGCGCCAGCAGCGACCGACTAGCAGGCTTGAATGAGCAGTTCTTC.

V is TRBV5-4 and J is TRBJ1-2; TRBD1 is a possible D gene (5 bases). Germline CDR1 and CDR2: SGHNT and YYREEE (reference sequence). There are 13 residues in the CDR3. Trimming pared 0 bases from V and 2 bases from J, leaving 5 bases between. The CDR3 coding sequence is TGTGCCAGCAGCTTGGACAGGAACTATGGCTACACCTTC. This codes for CASSLDRNYGYTF.

V usage is TRBV9 and J usage is TRBJ2-2; 7 positions agree with TRBD1. This CDR3 is 17 amino acids long. Germline CDR1 is SGDLS and CDR2 is YYNGEE. V dropped 3 bases and J dropped 3; count of bases not matched to a gene: 11. The DNA for the CDR3 is TGTGCCAGCAGCGCAAGGGGACAGTTCGTCGACACCGGGGAGCTGTTTTTT. Protein product: CASSARGQFVDTGELFF. Full variable domain (remainder filled in from reference TRBV9 and TRBJ2-2): DSGVTQTPKHLITATGQRVTLRCSPRSGDLSVYWYQQSLDQGLQFLIQYYNGEERAKGNILERFSAQQFPDLHSELNLSSLELGDSALYFCASSARGQFVDTGELFFGEGSRLTVL.

The genes are TRBV24-1 and TRBJ2-3, with TRBD1 as a possible D gene (6 bases). The length of the CDR3 is 17 residues. In germline, CDR1 is KGHDR, CDR2 SFDVKD. Trimming removed 3 bases from V and 10 bases from J, with 25 bases in between. The CDR3 region is CATSDPPRGHSGEAQYF. The CDR3 coding sequence is TGTGCCACCAGTGATCCCCCCCGGGGACACTCCGGCGAGGCGCAGTATTTT.

The chain joins TRBV25-1 to TRBJ1-4; 12 bases map to TRBD1. The J segment lost 8 bases and the V segment lost 5 bases, leaving 12 bases of the junction unmatched. Germline values: CDR1 MGHDK, CDR2 SYGVNS. The CDR3 is 17 residues long. The CDR3 DNA reads TGTGCCAGCAGTCCCAGGAAGGGGGGGACAGGGGGCGAAAAACTGTTTTTT. It is translated as CASSPRKGGTGGEKLFF.